This T cell receptor (beta chain) was obtained from a study of shared clonotypes between healthy human individuals. The method was immunoSEQ multiplex PCR; TCRdb's version includes in-frame clones alone and lacks a portion of them. The sample consists of about 380,000 clones, about 96% of them appearing once. Germline CDR1 SGHTA, CDR2 FQGNSA. J was trimmed by 4 bases and V by 5 bases; bases with no gene match: 6. The CDR3 is 15 residues long. This TCR came from a young man in good health. The V call is TRBV7-2, the J call TRBJ2-2; 8 bases map to TRBD2. Sequencing was done on a sample of memory CD8+ T cells sorted from blood. Subset here: CD45RO+ cells pooled with CCR7-negative TemRA cells. The CDR3, as DNA: TGTGCCAGCAGCCAGACGGGACTAGGCACCGGGGAGCTGTTTTTT. Translation: CASSQTGLGTGELFF.